These T cell receptor beta chains were read from a single sample in a study of blood T cell repertoires in COVID-19. TCRdb keeps only in-frame clones here, not all; method: immunoSEQ multiplex PCR. Counted here are 200,000 to 250,000 clones, around four fifths occurring once; the ten biggest clones make up 1.5% to 2%. Sequenced: peripheral blood. These receptor sequences come from a woman of 80 years or more with acute or convalescent COVID-19. Each CDR3 is given without its conserved first and last residue. Fields, in order: V gene, J gene, CDR3 protein.

TRBV28,TRBJ2-1,ASSRPMGASYNEQF
TRBV7-2,TRBJ2-4,ASSLGTGDNIQY
TRBV24-1,TRBJ2-3,ATGDRSTDTQY
TRBV14,TRBJ2-1,ASSQANYNEQF
TRBV4-2,TRBJ1-1,ASSQGQGLYTEAF
TRBV28,TRBJ2-1,ASSPTTPLNEQF
TRBV19,TRBJ1-5,ASSIAVSNQPQH
TRBV6-5,TRBJ1-2,ASSYSGRPAYGYT
TRBV18,TRBJ1-2,ASSSSGGASYGYT
TRBV7-2,TRBJ2-7,ASSPRVSDRDEQY
TRBV11-2,TRBJ2-5,ASSLGRIQETQY
TRBV10-1,TRBJ2-4,ASSCSGGAAKNIQY
TRBV9,TRBJ2-5,ASSRLAGGLETQY
TRBV5-1,TRBJ1-1,ASSSTVNTEAF
TRBV6-2/TRBV6-3,TRBJ2-7,ASSFGSGGTTYEQY
TRBV28,TRBJ2-7,ASSPYPGTSGSQVTYEQY
TRBV6-5,TRBJ1-6,ASRGQPGSPLH
TRBV9,TRBJ2-3,ASSVWVRDTQY
TRBV4-3,TRBJ2-2,ASSQTGLAGGPTGELF
TRBV7-2,TRBJ2-1,AGSVAGGNNEQF
TRBV6-2/TRBV6-3,TRBJ2-4,ASSYGGRGNIQY
TRBV3-1/TRBV3-2,TRBJ1-3,ASSQGWGAAGDTIY
TRBV29-1,TRBJ2-1,SVDLGSGSNEQF
TRBV18,TRBJ1-1,ASSPGQGYTEAF
TRBV5-6,TRBJ2-7,ASSLPSPRREQY
TRBV18,TRBJ2-7,ASSPRGQGAGEQY
TRBV7-9,TRBJ2-7,ASIQAGGSYEQY
TRBV11-2,TRBJ2-1,ASSKDRSPYNEQF
TRBV2,TRBJ1-2,ASTPRENYGYT